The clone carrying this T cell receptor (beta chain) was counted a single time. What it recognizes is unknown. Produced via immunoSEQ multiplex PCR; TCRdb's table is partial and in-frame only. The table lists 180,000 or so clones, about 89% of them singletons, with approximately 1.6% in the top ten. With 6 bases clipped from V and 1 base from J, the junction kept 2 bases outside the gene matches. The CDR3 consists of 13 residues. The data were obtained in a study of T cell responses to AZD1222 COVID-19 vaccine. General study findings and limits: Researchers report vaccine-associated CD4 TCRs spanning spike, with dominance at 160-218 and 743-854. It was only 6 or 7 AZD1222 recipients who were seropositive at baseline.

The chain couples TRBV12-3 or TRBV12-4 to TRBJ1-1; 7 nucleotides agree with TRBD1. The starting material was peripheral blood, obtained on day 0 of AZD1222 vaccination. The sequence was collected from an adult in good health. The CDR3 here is CASRWDRNTEAFF. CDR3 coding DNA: TGTGCCAGCAGGTGGGACAGGAACACTGAAGCTTTCTTT.